This T cell receptor (beta chain) was profiled in a study of T cell responses to AZD1222 COVID-19 vaccine. General study findings and limits: Only after the peak T cell response were repertoires sampled.

The method was immunoSEQ multiplex PCR; TCRdb's version includes in-frame clones alone and lacks a portion of them. This repertoire shows about 160,000 clones, roughly nine tenths found once; its top ten account for roughly 4.4%. J was trimmed by 5 bases and V by 0 bases; bases with no gene match: 4. Looked up from germline, CDR1 is SGDLS and CDR2 is YYNGEE. The CDR3 has 14 residues. This clone is a singleton in its sample. The antigen is unknown. At the DNA level, this CDR3 is encoded by other sequences in the same sample as well. The chain carries TRBV9 and TRBJ1-1; 7 nucleotides align to TRBD1. This sample comprised peripheral blood, obtained on day 0 of MenACWY control vaccination. The clonotype comes from an adult in good health. CDR3 residues: CASSVAAGGTEAFF. The CDR3 DNA reads as TGTGCCAGCAGCGTAGCTGCAGGGGGGACTGAAGCTTTCTTT.